This entry features one T cell receptor beta chain sequence. Its antigen is unidentified. This entry is derived from a study of post-analysis software for immune sequencing data. Whole-study findings and limits: The study found significantly lower normalized Chao1 diversity in multiple sclerosis patients than in controls. TRBV5-6, TRBV5-1 and TRBV20-1 were among four or five TRBV segments more frequent in patients than controls.

Unique molecular identifiers had been added to the TCR beta cDNA libraries. Each CDR3 protein is one row after TCRdb ran MiXCR on the PCR reads. The repertoire holds almost 700,000 distinct CDR3 sequences, roughly three fifths seen once, with over 9% in the top ten. The CDR3 loop spans 18 amino acids. This sequence joins TRBV1 and TRBJ2-7; TRBD1 reflects the table's D call only, with no check against the DNA. TRBV1 is described as a pseudogene. Sequencing used blood. This TCR was sampled from a girl aged 2-10 years with multiple sclerosis. The CDR3 loop reads CTSIPAACAGAYTYEQYF. The DNA of the CDR3 is TGCACCAGCATTCCCGCTGCGTGTGCGGGGGCGTACACCTACGAGCAGTACTTC.